The clone carrying this T cell receptor (beta chain) was seen only a few times. This sample is part of a study of T-cell reconstitution after alpha-beta-depleted transplantation in children. Unique molecular identifiers tagged the TCRbeta library. TCRdb fed the PCR reads into MiXCR, producing one record per CDR3 protein. The data show roughly 500,000 distinct CDR3 sequences, about 17% seen once. Here the sequenced sample was PBMCs from the stem cell graft donor, taken from the stem cell graft. The TCR was taken from a human donor who donated a stem cell graft to a child with acute lymphoblastic leukemia.

The CDR3 region has the DNA TGCGCCAGCAGCTTCCCCGACGGGGGGGTCTCTGAAGCTTTCTTT. Protein: CASSFPDGGVSEAFF. V is TRBV5-1 and J is TRBJ1-1; D is possibly TRBD1 (5 bases). The CDR3 runs 15 residues. Germline V CDR1 and CDR2: SGHRS, YFSETQ. Trimming took off 2 bases at V and 6 bases at J, with 17 bases between the two ends.